This is a list of T cell receptor beta chains from one sample in a study of human T cells and chemical hapten exposure. TCRdb re-analysed the RACE reads in MiXCR, keeping a single row per CDR3 protein. The repertoire holds tens of thousands of distinct CDR3 sequences, with around a tenth as singletons. This specimen consisted of whole blood, obtained in connection with sensitization to the hapten diphenylcyclopropenone (DPC). The receptors here all came from a woman aged 40 to 50 with alopecia areata. Some clones in this sample may be carry-over from other donors' samples. Each CDR3 is given with its conserved first and last residue. Each record gives: clone size, D gene, CDR3 length, J gene, V gene, CDR3 DNA, CDR3 protein. A D gene is named only where the DNA matches it firmly. A row's size may be missing; if present it is once, few, many or a size class.

NA NA 17 TRBJ2-7 TRBV18 TGTGCCAGCTCACCTGGGCAGGGCGCGGGACGAATCTACGAGCAGTACTTC CASSPGQGAGRIYEQYF
many NA 16 TRBJ2-3 TRBV9 TGTGCCAGCAGCGTTACGGGACACGGGGCCCCAGATACGCAGTATTTT CASSVTGHGAPDTQYF
many TRBD2 17 TRBJ2-1 TRBV27 TGTGCCAGCAGTTTACTGGCCAGTAGCGGGGGGGTAAATGAGCAGTTCTTC CASSLLASSGGVNEQFF
many TRBD1 17 TRBJ2-1 TRBV7-6 TGTGCCAGCAGCCGCCGACAGGGGCTGACAACCTACAATGAGCAGTTCTTC CASSRRQGLTTYNEQFF
many NA 15 TRBJ2-1 TRBV28 TGTGCCAGCAGTTTTGGACACCCCTCCTACAATGAGCAGTTCTTC CASSFGHPSYNEQFF
NA NA 12 TRBJ2-7 TRBV4-1 TGCGCCAGCAGCCACCTCACCTACGAGCAGTACTTC CASSHLTYEQYF
many NA 11 TRBJ2-4 TRBV29-1 TGCAGCGTTGCGGAAGACGGGTTTCAGTACTTC CSVAEDGFQYF
NA NA 17 TRBJ2-2 TRBV28 TGTGCCAGCACCCCCCCGGGCCCAAGGGGGAACACCGGGGAGCTGTTTTTT CASTPPGPRGNTGELFF
few NA 14 TRBJ2-1 TRBV4-2 TGTGCCAGCAGCCATGAGGGGACGATAAATGAGCAGTTCTTC CASSHEGTINEQFF
NA NA 16 TRBJ1-1 TRBV10-3 TGTGCCATCAGTGAGCTCGCCAAGAACGGGAACACTGAAGCTTTCTTT CAISELAKNGNTEAFF
many NA 15 TRBJ1-4 TRBV5-1 TGCGCCAGCACCGTCACGGGACGGCGAGATGAAAAACTGTTTTTT CASTVTGRRDEKLFF
many NA 14 TRBJ2-7 TRBV6-2/TRBV6-3 TGTGCCAGCAGTTACAGTGAAGGGGTAGAGGAGCAGTACTTC CASSYSEGVEEQYF
many NA 15 TRBJ2-3 TRBV19 TGTGCCAGTAGTCCATTCGGGGGAAGCACAGATACGCAGTATTTT CASSPFGGSTDTQYF
many NA 14 TRBJ2-3 TRBV14 TGTGCCAGCAGCCAAGATTCGGGTACAGATACGCAGTATTTT CASSQDSGTDTQYF
many NA 14 TRBJ2-1 TRBV14 TGTGCCAGCAGCCCAGAAGGGGCTTACAATGAGCAGTTCTTC CASSPEGAYNEQFF
many NA 14 TRBJ2-2 TRBV29-1 TGCAGCGCCACGATTGGGGGTAGCACCGGGGAGCTGTTTTTT CSATIGGSTGELFF